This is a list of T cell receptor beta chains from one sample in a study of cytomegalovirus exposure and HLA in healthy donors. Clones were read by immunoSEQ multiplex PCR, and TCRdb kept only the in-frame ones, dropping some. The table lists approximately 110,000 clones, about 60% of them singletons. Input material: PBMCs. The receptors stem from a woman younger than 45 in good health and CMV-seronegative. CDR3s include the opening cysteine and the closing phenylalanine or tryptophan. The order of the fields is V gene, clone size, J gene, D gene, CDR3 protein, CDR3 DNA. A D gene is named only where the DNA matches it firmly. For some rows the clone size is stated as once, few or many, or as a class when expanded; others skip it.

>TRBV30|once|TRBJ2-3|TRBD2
CAWSGLAGEGHTDTQYF
TGTGCCTGGAGTGGACTAGCGGGAGAGGGGCACACAGATACGCAGTATTTT
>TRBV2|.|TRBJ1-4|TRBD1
CASRDRVGKLFF
TGTGCCAGCCGGGACAGGGTGGGAAAACTGTTTTTT
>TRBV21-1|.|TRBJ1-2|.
CASSKWGGEYGYTF
TGTGCCAGCAGCAAATGGGGAGGGGAGTATGGCTACACCTTC
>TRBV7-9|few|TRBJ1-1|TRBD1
CASSPGGHGGTEAFF
TGTGCCAGCAGTCCAGGGGGCCATGGAGGCACTGAAGCTTTCTTT
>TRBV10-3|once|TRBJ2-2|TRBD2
CAIRMLAADTGELFF
TGTGCCATCAGGATGCTAGCGGCCGACACCGGGGAGCTGTTTTTT
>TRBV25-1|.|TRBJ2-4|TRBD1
CASSDPDRDIQYF
TGTGCCAGCAGTGACCCCGACAGGGACATTCAGTACTTC
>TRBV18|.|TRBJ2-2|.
CASSLHQVRAALQNTGELFF
TGTGCCAGCTCACTGCATCAGGTGAGGGCTGCCCTCCAGAACACCGGGGAGCTGTTTTTT
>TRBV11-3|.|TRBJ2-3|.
CASSLGEATDTQYF
TGTGCCAGCAGCTTAGGTGAGGCGACAGATACGCAGTATTTT
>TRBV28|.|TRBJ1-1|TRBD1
CASRRATGSMNTEAFF
TGTGCCAGCAGGAGGGCGACAGGGTCGATGAACACTGAAGCTTTCTTT
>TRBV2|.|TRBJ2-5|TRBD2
CASTLSGRPGETQYF
TGTGCCAGCACTCTTAGCGGGAGGCCAGGGGAGACCCAGTACTTC
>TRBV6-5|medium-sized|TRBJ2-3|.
CASSFDRRPSTDTQYF
TGTGCCAGCAGTTTCGACAGGAGACCTAGCACAGATACGCAGTATTTT
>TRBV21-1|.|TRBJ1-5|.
CASRGQCHSNQPQHF
TGTGCCAGCAGGGGACAGTGTCATAGCAATCAGCCCCAGCATTTT
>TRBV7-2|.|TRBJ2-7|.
CASSLGLTTGEQYF
TGTGCCAGCAGCTTAGGCCTTACTACAGGGGAGCAGTACTTC
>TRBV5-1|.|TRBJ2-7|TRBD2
CASSTGLAGAHEQYF
TGCGCCAGCAGCACGGGACTAGCGGGAGCCCACGAGCAGTACTTC
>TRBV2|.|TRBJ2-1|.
CASSEGRRLNEQFF
TGTGCCAGCAGTGAGGGAAGGAGGCTGAATGAGCAGTTCTTC
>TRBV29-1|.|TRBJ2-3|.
CSACSRDSTDTQYF
TGCAGCGCTTGTAGTCGAGACTCCACAGATACGCAGTATTTT
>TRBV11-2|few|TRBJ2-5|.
CASSFGSQETQYF
TGTGCCAGCAGCTTCGGGAGCCAAGAGACCCAGTACTTC
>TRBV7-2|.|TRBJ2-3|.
CASSFRPGWATDTQYF
TGTGCCAGCAGTTTCCGACCTGGGTGGGCCACAGATACGCAGTATTTT
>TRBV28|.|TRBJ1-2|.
CASSTEQGTGGYTF
TGTGCCAGCAGTACCGAACAGGGTACGGGTGGCTACACCTTC
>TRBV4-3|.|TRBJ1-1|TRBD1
CASSQLTPGTGRETLGTEAFF
TGCGCCAGCAGCCAACTTACCCCGGGGACAGGGCGCGAAACCCTTGGCACTGAAGCTTTCTTT
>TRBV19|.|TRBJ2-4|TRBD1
CASSIEGQGAIQYF
TGTGCCAGTAGTATAGAGGGACAGGGTGCCATTCAGTACTTC
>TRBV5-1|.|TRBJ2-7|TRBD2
CASSLDSGTYEQYF
TGCGCCAGCAGCTTGGATAGCGGGACCTACGAGCAGTACTTC
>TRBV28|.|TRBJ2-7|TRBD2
CASSLLGGLAGTYEQYF
TGTGCCAGCAGTTTATTAGGGGGACTAGCGGGAACGTACGAGCAGTACTTC
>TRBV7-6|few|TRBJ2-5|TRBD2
CASSPKRERQETQYF
TGTGCCAGCAGCCCAAAGCGGGAAAGACAAGAGACCCAGTACTTC
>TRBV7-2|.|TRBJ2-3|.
CASSFRLQADTQYF
TGTGCCAGCAGCTTTCGACTACAAGCAGATACGCAGTATTTT
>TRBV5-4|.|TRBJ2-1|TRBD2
CASSPGTSGSYQFF
TGTGCCAGCAGCCCCGGGACTAGCGGGAGTTATCAGTTCTTC
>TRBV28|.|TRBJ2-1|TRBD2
CASHPGLAGPNEQFF
TGTGCCAGCCACCCGGGACTAGCGGGCCCCAATGAGCAGTTCTTC